The rows below give T cell receptor beta chains drawn from one sample of a study of shared clonotypes between healthy human individuals. Profiled with immunoSEQ multiplex PCR; TCRdb holds only in-frame clones, not every one. Here the sample spans 2 million to 2.5 million clones, 85% to 95% being singletons. The sample was naive CD4+ T cells sorted from blood. The receptors were gathered from a man younger than 35 in good health. The CDR3 runs from the conserved cysteine through the conserved F or W. A D gene is named only where the DNA matches it firmly. Clone sizes are given selectively: once, few, many, or a class where the clone is expanded.

J gene: TRBJ1-2; D gene: -; V gene: TRBV6-5; CDR3 length: 13; clone size: -; CDR3 DNA: TGTGCCAGCACCGAGGGGCGAAGGTATGGCTACACCTTC; CDR3 protein: CASTEGRRYGYTF
J gene: TRBJ1-3; D gene: TRBD1; V gene: TRBV5-1; CDR3 length: 16; clone size: -; CDR3 DNA: TGCGCCAGCAGCTTGGGTGGGACAGGTGACCGAAACACCATATATTTT; CDR3 protein: CASSLGGTGDRNTIYF
J gene: TRBJ2-3; D gene: TRBD2; V gene: TRBV2; CDR3 length: 19; clone size: -; CDR3 DNA: TGTGCCAGCAGTGAAAGAGTCCTTCAGCCCGGGGGGGCCACAGATACGCAGTATTTT; CDR3 protein: CASSERVLQPGGATDTQYF
J gene: TRBJ1-4; D gene: TRBD1; V gene: TRBV7-2; CDR3 length: 15; clone size: -; CDR3 DNA: TGTGCCAGCAGCGCTTACAGGGGAGCGAATGAAAAACTGTTTTTT; CDR3 protein: CASSAYRGANEKLFF
J gene: TRBJ1-4; D gene: -; V gene: TRBV5-1; CDR3 length: 15; clone size: -; CDR3 DNA: TGCGCCAGCAGCTTGGGGTCTGCAACTAATGAAAAACTGTTTTTT; CDR3 protein: CASSLGSATNEKLFF
J gene: TRBJ1-5; D gene: -; V gene: TRBV2; CDR3 length: 16; clone size: -; CDR3 DNA: TGTGCCAGCAGTGGCGTCAGGGTATCAAGCAATCAGCCCCAGCATTTT; CDR3 protein: CASSGVRVSSNQPQHF
J gene: TRBJ2-7; D gene: -; V gene: TRBV5-8; CDR3 length: 18; clone size: -; CDR3 DNA: TGTGCCAGCAGCTTGGACAGGGGGCCAAGCGGGGGCTCCTACGAGCAGTACTTC; CDR3 protein: CASSLDRGPSGGSYEQYF
J gene: TRBJ2-2; D gene: TRBD1; V gene: TRBV18; CDR3 length: 18; clone size: -; CDR3 DNA: TGTGCCAGCTCACCACTACTAATTGGGACAGCGAACACCGGGGAGCTGTTTTTT; CDR3 protein: CASSPLLIGTANTGELFF
J gene: TRBJ1-1; D gene: TRBD1; V gene: TRBV5-6; CDR3 length: 14; clone size: -; CDR3 DNA: TGTGCCAGCAGCTCGTTCGACAGGGACGGTGAAGCTTTCTTT; CDR3 protein: CASSSFDRDGEAFF
J gene: TRBJ2-1; D gene: TRBD1; V gene: TRBV7-2; CDR3 length: 15; clone size: few; CDR3 DNA: TGTGCCAGCAGCCAAGACAGGGGCTCCTACAATGAGCAGTTCTTC; CDR3 protein: CASSQDRGSYNEQFF
J gene: TRBJ1-2; D gene: -; V gene: TRBV18; CDR3 length: 15; clone size: -; CDR3 DNA: TGTGCCAGCTCACCACCGAGACTTTCGTTCTATGGCTACACCTTC; CDR3 protein: CASSPPRLSFYGYTF
J gene: TRBJ1-6; D gene: -; V gene: TRBV27; CDR3 length: 16; clone size: -; CDR3 DNA: TGTGCCAGCAGTTTATCCGGGACCTCAGTTAATTCACCCCTCCACTTT; CDR3 protein: CASSLSGTSVNSPLHF
J gene: TRBJ2-7; D gene: -; V gene: TRBV5-4; CDR3 length: 14; clone size: -; CDR3 DNA: TGTGCCAGCAGCGCGGGACAACTTCTCTACGAGCAGTACTTC; CDR3 protein: CASSAGQLLYEQYF
J gene: TRBJ1-2; D gene: TRBD1; V gene: TRBV4-1; CDR3 length: 16; clone size: -; CDR3 DNA: TGCGCCAGCAGCCAGGCCGGGACAGGGGGAGACTATGGCTACACCTTC; CDR3 protein: CASSQAGTGGDYGYTF
J gene: TRBJ2-7; D gene: -; V gene: TRBV10-3; CDR3 length: 13; clone size: -; CDR3 DNA: TGTGCCATCAACCGGGACGGTACCTACGAGCAGTACTTC; CDR3 protein: CAINRDGTYEQYF
J gene: TRBJ2-1; D gene: -; V gene: TRBV5-1; CDR3 length: 13; clone size: -; CDR3 DNA: TGCGCCAGCAGCTTGGTGCCCAACAATGAGCAGTTCTTC; CDR3 protein: CASSLVPNNEQFF
J gene: TRBJ1-6; D gene: -; V gene: TRBV11-3; CDR3 length: 14; clone size: -; CDR3 DNA: TGTGCCAGCAGCTCGCCAGGGTATAATTCACCCCTCCACTTT; CDR3 protein: CASSSPGYNSPLHF
J gene: TRBJ2-7; D gene: -; V gene: TRBV5-1; CDR3 length: 13; clone size: -; CDR3 DNA: TGCGCCAGCAGAACTTCCCTGGACCGGGAGCAGTACTTC; CDR3 protein: CASRTSLDREQYF
J gene: TRBJ2-2; D gene: -; V gene: TRBV7-3; CDR3 length: 14; clone size: -; CDR3 DNA: TGTGCCAGCAGCTTAATCGGGGCCACCGGGGAGCTGTTTTTT; CDR3 protein: CASSLIGATGELFF
J gene: TRBJ1-2; D gene: -; V gene: TRBV10-3; CDR3 length: 15; clone size: -; CDR3 DNA: TGTGCCATCAGTGGGGGAGGCGGAAGCAACTATGGCTACACCTTC; CDR3 protein: CAISGGGGSNYGYTF
J gene: TRBJ1-6; D gene: -; V gene: TRBV6-5; CDR3 length: 15; clone size: once; CDR3 DNA: TGTGCCAGCACCTACGGGACGGCGTTCAATTCACCCCTCCACTTT; CDR3 protein: CASTYGTAFNSPLHF
J gene: TRBJ1-4; D gene: TRBD1; V gene: TRBV4-1; CDR3 length: 17; clone size: -; CDR3 DNA: TGCGCCAGCAGCCAACAGGGGGCAGCCGGGACTAATGAAAAACTGTTTTTT; CDR3 protein: CASSQQGAAGTNEKLFF
J gene: TRBJ2-3; D gene: -; V gene: TRBV6-5; CDR3 length: 12; clone size: -; CDR3 DNA: TGTGCCAGCAGTTCCCCTGGAGATACGCAGTATTTT; CDR3 protein: CASSSPGDTQYF
J gene: TRBJ1-2; D gene: -; V gene: TRBV9; CDR3 length: 15; clone size: -; CDR3 DNA: TGTGCCAGCAGCGACGGACGGTCCCCACCCTATGGCTACACCTTC; CDR3 protein: CASSDGRSPPYGYTF
J gene: TRBJ2-4; D gene: -; V gene: TRBV30; CDR3 length: 12; clone size: once; CDR3 DNA: TGTGCCTGGAGCGCTCTTGAAAACATTCAGTACTTC; CDR3 protein: CAWSALENIQYF
J gene: TRBJ1-1; D gene: TRBD1; V gene: TRBV10-3; CDR3 length: 14; clone size: -; CDR3 DNA: TGTGCCATCACCCAACAGGGGGCGGGCACTGAAGCTTTCTTT; CDR3 protein: CAITQQGAGTEAFF